Given below is one T cell receptor beta chain in context. PCR employed 60 Vbeta and 13 Jbeta primers. This table comes from immunoSEQ multiplex PCR, and its TCRdb copy is limited to in-frame clones, with some not included. The profile shows 70,000 to 90,000 clones, roughly 82% of them singletons. This sample was included in a study of cytomegalovirus exposure and HLA in healthy donors. With 2 bases removed from V and 8 bases from J, the gap between germline ends came to 12 bases. The CDR3 sequence is 14 residues long. Looked up from germline, CDR1 is SGHAT and CDR2 is FQNNGV. This chain uses TRBV11-2 with TRBJ1-4; D is perhaps TRBD1 (5 bases). The TCR originated in a male donor in good health and CMV-seropositive. The specimen was PBMCs. CDR3 sequence reads: CASSLNGAREKLFF. The CDR3 DNA reads as TGTGCCAGCAGCTTAAATGGGGCGCGGGAAAAACTGTTTTTT.